Each of the 21 T cell receptor beta chains below was sequenced from the same sample in a study of T cells after yellow fever vaccination. TCRdb called the 5' RACE reads again in MiXCR, with one record for every CDR3 protein. The table has about 320,000 distinct CDR3 sequences, 3.5% to 4.5% seen once. Sample: PBMCs, taken 15 days after the yellow fever booster vaccination. These receptors originate from a man aged 18 to 35 who received the YFV17D yellow fever vaccine.

Points on this clonotype: The junction shows a germline mismatch at one end, possibly a read error. This chain joins TRBV3-1 and TRBJ2-5; 7 bases map to TRBD1. This CDR3 has 16 residues. Per the germline V gene, CDR1 is LGHDT and CDR2 is YNNKEL (reference sequence). The CDR3 region is CASTQNFGQAQETQYF. The CDR3 DNA sequence: TGTGCCAGCACCCAAAACTTTGGACAGGCGCAAGAGACCCAGTACTTC.

This clonotype was detected a few times. The chain employs TRBV5-4 and TRBJ2-7; 7 bases agree with TRBD1. From germline, CDR1 is SGHNT and CDR2 YYREEE (reference sequence). The junction had 13 bases not matched to a gene; V was cut back by 3 bases and J by 7 bases. The CDR3 runs 15 residues. The CDR3: CASSSPTGPTGEQYF. The CDR3 region has the DNA TGTGCCAGCAGCTCACCGACAGGGCCCACGGGAGAGCAGTACTTC.

This clonotype has just a few counts. This chain connects TRBV19 to TRBJ2-3; 8 positions agree with TRBD2. CDR1 and CDR2 (germline): LNHDA, SQIVND (reference sequence). The CDR3 sequence is 21 residues long. The V and J ends lost 11 bases and 0 bases, in that order; junction bases with no gene match: 28. The CDR3 protein is CAGKKGDRGAGATTSTDTQYF. CDR3 nucleotides: TGTGCCGGGAAAAAAGGCGATAGGGGAGCGGGGGCGACAACTAGCACAGATACGCAGTATTTT.

This clonotype was found many times. The rearrangement uses TRBV29-1 and TRBJ2-3; 7 positions agree with TRBD2. The CDR3 consists of 14 residues. J lost 5 bases, V lost 7 bases, and 12 bases had no gene match. From germline, CDR1 is SQVTM and CDR2 ANQGSEA. CDR3 DNA: TGCAGCGCCCATTTGTCCCCGGGGGGAGATACGCAGTATTTT. Encoded protein: CSAHLSPGGDTQYF.

This clonotype was observed at least ten times. CDR3 sequence (DNA): TGTGCCAGCAGTTTGGGCGGAACAAATCAGCCCCAGCATTTT. Its protein is CASSLGGTNQPQHF. The V call is TRBV27, the J call TRBJ1-5; D is unresolved. V lost 3 bases to trimming and J lost 4 bases, with 10 bases between them. Germline V gene data show CDR1 as MNHEY and CDR2 as SMNVEV (reference sequence). The CDR3 runs to 14 residues.

Only a few counts were recorded for this clonotype. This chain joins TRBV20-1 and TRBJ2-3; 14 nucleotides agree with TRBD2. V shed 5 bases and J 0 bases; nucleotides not matched to a gene: 10. There are 18 residues in the CDR3. The germline V gene has CDR1 DFQATT and CDR2 SNEGSKA (reference sequence). CDR3: CSADPPGLAGVSTDTQYF. CDR3 in DNA: TGCAGTGCTGATCCCCCGGGACTAGCGGGGGTGAGCACAGATACGCAGTATTTT.

In its sample, this clonotype was seen many times. The chain joins TRBV7-2 to TRBJ1-1; TRBD1 matches 11 bases. Trimming cost V 5 bases and J 6 bases; bases outside gene matches: 14. Germline-derived CDR1 and CDR2 are SGHTA and FQGNSA. CDR3 length equals 17 residues. The CDR3 here is CASSRIGTGGMVAEAFF. Written as DNA, the CDR3 is TGTGCCAGCAGCCGCATCGGGACAGGGGGGATGGTCGCTGAAGCTTTCTTT.

This clonotype was recorded at least ten times. The chain recombines TRBV6-2 or TRBV6-3 with TRBJ2-7; 11 nucleotides agree with TRBD2. This CDR3 spans 16 amino acids. Germline V CDR1 and CDR2: MNHEY, SVGEGT. V lost 4 bases, J lost 0 bases, and 5 bases stayed unmatched. CDR3 nucleotides: TGTGCCAGCAGTTCCCTAGCGGGGGGCCCCTCCTACGAGCAGTACTTC. Residues: CASSSLAGGPSYEQYF.

This clonotype was detected a few times. This sequence joins TRBV11-2 and TRBJ1-1; no clear D. V was clipped by 1 base and J by 1 base, with 4 bases between them. The CDR3 loop spans 13 amino acids. Germline CDR1 SGHAT, CDR2 FQNNGV. The CDR3 protein is CASSLVPNTEAFF. The DNA for the CDR3 is TGTGCCAGCAGCTTAGTCCCGAACACTGAAGCTTTCTTT.

There are a few counts of this clonotype. The genes are TRBV7-2 and TRBJ2-3, with D tentatively TRBD2 (6 bases). The CDR3 extends over 13 amino acids. Germline CDR1 SGHTA, CDR2 FQGNSA. V was clipped by 3 bases and J by 9 bases, with 13 bases between them. CDR3 in DNA: TGTGCCAGCAGCTTGGGGGTTCGGGGGACGCAGTATTTT. Protein product: CASSLGVRGTQYF. Drawing the rest from reference TRBV7-2 and TRBJ2-3, the complete variable domain is GAGVSQSPSNKVTEKGKDVELRCDPISGHTALYWYRQSLGQGLEFLIYFQGNSAPDKSGLPSDRFSAERTGGSVSTLTIQRTQQEDSAVYLCASSLGVRGTQYFGPGTRLTVL.

The chain joins TRBV7-2 to TRBJ2-1; 15 nucleotides agree with TRBD2. This CDR3 comprises 18 residues. J lost 4 bases, V lost 1 base, and 5 bases had no gene match. CDR1 and CDR2 from the germline V gene are SGHTA and FQGNSA. As DNA, the CDR3 is TGTGCCAGCAGCTTAGAACCGGGACTAGCGGGGGGATACAATGAGCAGTTCTTC. This codes for CASSLEPGLAGGYNEQFF.

This clonotype was counted at least ten times. The chain is built from TRBV5-8 and TRBJ2-5; 7 nucleotides align to TRBD2. This CDR3 is 12 amino acids long. With 6 bases clipped from V and 5 bases from J, the junction kept 4 bases outside the gene matches. Germline lookup yields CDR1 SGHTS and CDR2 YDEGEE. The CDR3 DNA sequence: TGTGCCAGCACCCCTAGCGGCGAGACCCAGTACTTC. Amino acids: CASTPSGETQYF.

In this sample, this clonotype turned up a few times. This chain joins TRBV5-1 and TRBJ1-1; D gene uncertain. V gave up 2 bases and J gave up 7 bases, with 9 bases separating them. CDR3 size: 12 residues. CDR1 is SGHRS and CDR2 is YFSETQ in the germline V gene. CDR3 bases: TGCGCCAGCAGCTTAGGACGGAGTGAAGCTTTCTTT. Its protein product is CASSLGRSEAFF. Full variable domain (outside the CDR3, taken from reference TRBV5-1 and TRBJ1-1): KAGVTQTPRYLIKTRGQQVTLSCSPISGHRSVSWYQQTPGQGLQFLFEYFSETQRNKGNFPGRFSGRQFSNSRSEMNVSTLELGDSALYLCASSLGRSEAFFGQGTRLTVV.

The chain has TRBV5-1 and TRBJ2-3, with D perhaps matching TRBD2 (6 bases). There are 15 residues in the CDR3. Germline assignment: CDR1 SGHRS and CDR2 YFSETQ. V lost 3 bases and J 4 bases, leaving 15 bases between the germline ends. The CDR3 loop reads CASSWTISVADTQYF. CDR3 DNA: TGCGCCAGCAGCTGGACTATCTCGGTTGCAGATACGCAGTATTTT.

At least ten counts were recorded for this clonotype. J is TRBJ2-1 and V is TRBV6-2 or TRBV6-3, with D perhaps TRBD1 or TRBD2 (6 bases each). Trimming shortened V by 5 bases and J by 6 bases, and 17 bases separated the two germline ends. This CDR3 comprises 15 residues. Germline values: CDR1 MNHEY, CDR2 SVGEGT. The CDR3 loop is CASSRSSGGGNEQFF. CDR3 DNA: TGTGCCAGCAGTCGTTCGAGCGGAGGGGGCAATGAGCAGTTCTTC.

The chain couples TRBV6-2 or TRBV6-3 to TRBJ2-1; perhaps D is TRBD1 or TRBD2 (5 bases each). V lost 6 bases and J lost 0, with 9 bases in between. This CDR3 contains 14 residues. Per germline, CDR1 MNHEY and CDR2 SVGEGT. The DNA for the CDR3 is TGTGCCAGCAGACCGGGACCCTCCTACAATGAGCAGTTCTTC. Protein: CASRPGPSYNEQFF.

The V gene is TRBV5-1, the J gene TRBJ2-2; 7 bases fit TRBD2. This CDR3 is 18 amino acids long. Per the germline V gene, CDR1 is SGHRS and CDR2 is YFSETQ. Trimming cost V 0 bases and J 5 bases; bases outside gene matches: 13. For the CDR3, the DNA is TGCGCCAGCAGCTTGGAGTCGGGGGGAGCCTTCCTTACCGGGGAGCTGTTTTTT. Translating gives CASSLESGGAFLTGELFF.

This clonotype has more than one count but fewer than ten. The rearrangement links TRBV6-5 to TRBJ1-1, with D uncertain. There are 14 residues in the CDR3. V was clipped by 4 bases and J by 0 bases, with 9 bases between them. Germline V gene sequence: CDR1 MNHEY, CDR2 SVGAGI. The CDR3 region is CASSSGGVNTEAFF. Written as DNA, the CDR3 is TGTGCCAGCAGTTCAGGTGGGGTGAACACTGAAGCTTTCTTT.

At least ten counts were recorded for this clonotype. CDR3 amino acids: CASSYLETGELFF. The DNA of the CDR3 is TGTGCCAGCAGCTATTTGGAGACCGGGGAGCTGTTTTTT. This sequence joins TRBV11-2 and TRBJ2-2; D is ambiguous. Trimming stripped 4 bases from V and 5 bases from J, with 8 bases between. The CDR3 is 13 residues long. CDR1 is SGHAT, CDR2 FQNNGV, per germline.

This clonotype was recorded many times. The rearrangement links TRBV9 to TRBJ2-4; 11 bases match TRBD1. The CDR3 length is 16 residues. Germline CDR1 is SGDLS and CDR2 is YYNGEE. With V trimmed by 3 bases and J by 1 base, 3 bases remained unmatched. CDR3 sequence: CASSADRGLAKNIQYF. CDR3 nucleotides: TGTGCCAGCAGCGCGGACAGGGGGCTGGCCAAAAACATTCAGTACTTC.

Ten or more counts support this clonotype. This chain uses TRBV5-1 with TRBJ2-4; 8 bases agree with TRBD1. Trimming cost V 4 bases and J 6 bases; bases outside gene matches: 6. The CDR3 length is 14 residues. Germline values: CDR1 SGHRS, CDR2 YFSETQ. CDR3: CASSLGQGVNIQYF. The CDR3 DNA sequence: TGCGCCAGCAGCCTAGGACAGGGCGTAAACATTCAGTACTTC. Filled out from reference TRBV5-1 and TRBJ2-4, the complete variable domain reads KAGVTQTPRYLIKTRGQQVTLSCSPISGHRSVSWYQQTPGQGLQFLFEYFSETQRNKGNFPGRFSGRQFSNSRSEMNVSTLELGDSALYLCASSLGQGVNIQYFGAGTRLSVL.